One and the same sample provided the 20 T cell receptor beta chains below, sequenced in a study of CD8+CD57+ T cells in acquired aplastic anemia. Flow cytometry had shown expanded CD8+CD57+ cells in the patients chosen for sequencing. CDR3 and TCR beta VDJ profiling relied on a genomic DNA template. In TCRdb, the reads were re-called with MiXCR into one record per CDR3 protein. The sample contains about 160,000 distinct CDR3 sequences, over 55% of which appear only once. What was sequenced was sorted CD4+, CD8+, or CD8+CD57+ T cells (not recorded which) from PBMCs. Every receptor here comes from a human donor with aplastic anemia.

The CDR3 is CASSPWTGGESEQYF. The CDR3 DNA is TGTGCCAGCAGCCCCTGGACAGGGGGCGAGAGCGAGCAGTACTTC. The chain combines TRBV2 with TRBJ2-7, with 11 bases fitting TRBD1. With V trimmed by 6 bases and J by 6 bases, 10 bases remained unmatched. Looked up from germline, CDR1 is SNHLY and CDR2 is FYNNEI. This CDR3 has 15 residues.

This clonotype appeared once. V and J are TRBV20-1 and TRBJ1-2, with D uncertain. The V end was cut by 4 bases, the J end by 2 bases, with 8 bases between. From germline, CDR1 is DFQATT and CDR2 SNEGSKA (reference sequence). The CDR3 has 12 amino acids. CDR3 coding DNA: TGCAGTGCTAAAAGCGGGAACTATGGCTACACCTTC. Translation gives CSAKSGNYGYTF.

This clonotype was observed many times. The CDR3 nucleotides read TGTGCCAGCAGCTCACATCAGTTTGGCTACACCTTC. This sequence encodes CASSSHQFGYTF. The chain joins TRBV7-8 to TRBJ1-2; D not resolved. V was cut by 4 bases and J by 7 bases, with 10 bases left in between. This CDR3 comprises 12 residues. CDR1 is SGHVS, CDR2 FQNEAQ, per germline.

This chain connects TRBV20-1 to TRBJ1-6, with D maybe TRBD1 (5 bases). Germline V gene sequence: CDR1 DFQATT, CDR2 SNEGSKA (reference sequence). CDR3 length: 14 residues. V was pared by 4 bases and J by 7 bases, with 14 bases between. For the CDR3, the DNA is TGCAGTGCTAAACTGGGACGGCTGAATTCACCCCTCCACTTT. Amino acids: CSAKLGRLNSPLHF.

The V and J genes are TRBV15 and TRBJ2-3; weak D call: TRBD1 (7 bases). V lost 3 bases and J lost 5, with 15 bases in between. CDR3 length: 15 residues. The germline CDR1 and CDR2 sequences are LNHNV and YYDKDF (reference sequence). The CDR3 DNA reads as TGTGCCACCAGCAGTGAGGGCCAGGGGGGAGATACGCAGTATTTT. Its translation: CATSSEGQGGDTQYF.

This chain joins TRBV6-6 and TRBJ1-2; D is ambiguous. This CDR3 has 12 amino acids. V lost 7 bases to trimming and J lost 7 bases, with 13 bases between them. Germline CDR1 MNHNY, CDR2 SVGAGI (reference sequence). CDR3 in DNA: TGTGCCAGCACCCAACCATCCGGTGGCTACACCTTC. Residues: CASTQPSGGYTF.

This sequence joins TRBV9 and TRBJ2-2, with TRBD2 as a possible D gene (5 bases). Germline loops: CDR1 SGDLS, CDR2 YYNGEE. The CDR3 totals 17 residues. Trimming stripped 3 bases from V and 4 bases from J, with 19 bases between. CDR3: CASSGRPASYPTGELFF. CDR3 bases: TGTGCCAGCAGCGGACGACCGGCTAGCTACCCCACCGGGGAGCTGTTTTTT.

The chain couples TRBV7-3 to TRBJ2-1, with unresolved D. The CDR3 covers 15 residues. The germline V and J ends were trimmed by 2 bases and 3 bases, with 11 bases remaining between them. From germline, CDR1 is SGHTA and CDR2 FQGTGA. The CDR3 nucleotides read TGTGCCAGCAGCTTAGAGGCGCCCCGCTACAATGAGCAGTTCTTC. Residues: CASSLEAPRYNEQFF.

This clonotype was found once. CDR3 amino acids: CASSVGSGGIETQYF. Written as DNA, the CDR3 is TGTGCCAGCAGCGTAGGAAGCGGGGGGATAGAGACCCAGTACTTC. The V call is TRBV9, the J call TRBJ2-5; TRBD2 aligns across 9 bases. This CDR3 has 15 residues. The germline V gene has CDR1 SGDLS and CDR2 YYNGEE. With V trimmed by 0 bases and J by 4 bases, 4 bases remained unmatched.

This clonotype was detected a few times. The gene calls are TRBV2 and TRBJ1-5; the D gene is possibly TRBD1 (6 bases). The CDR3 extends over 14 amino acids. The ends were cut back, 1 base at V and 2 bases at J, with 6 bases in the middle. Germline V gene sequence: CDR1 SNHLY, CDR2 FYNNEI. CDR3 residues: CASSEGQGNQPQHF. The CDR3, as DNA: TGTGCCAGCAGTGAAGGACAGGGCAATCAGCCCCAGCATTTT.

The sample holds many counts of this clonotype. The CDR3 loop reads CAISAPGVTDTEAFF. CDR3 in DNA: TGTGCCATCAGTGCCCCCGGGGTAACAGACACTGAAGCTTTCTTT. The chain employs TRBV10-3 and TRBJ1-1, with D unclear. The CDR3 has 15 residues. Looked up from germline, CDR1 is ENHRY and CDR2 is SYGVKD. Trimming took 4 bases from V and 3 from J, leaving 15 bases between them.

The V call is TRBV25-1, the J call TRBJ1-6; D is possibly TRBD1 (5 bases). Per germline, CDR1 MGHDK and CDR2 SYGVNS. Deletions cut 4 bases from V and 8 bases from J, with 9 bases between. The CDR3 length is 13 residues. This CDR3 reads CASSAGLHSPLHF. The CDR3 nucleotides read TGTGCCAGCAGTGCAGGGCTCCATTCACCCCTCCACTTT.

The chain carries TRBV25-1 and TRBJ2-1; TRBD2 matches 9 bases. The CDR3 is 16 residues long. V gave up 0 bases and J gave up 2 bases; unmatched junction bases: 2. Germline assignment: CDR1 MGHDK and CDR2 SYGVNS. The CDR3 loop is CASSEYERGAYNEQFF. The CDR3 coding sequence is TGTGCCAGCAGTGAATACGAGCGGGGGGCCTACAATGAGCAGTTCTTC. The whole variable domain, remainder taken from reference TRBV25-1 and TRBJ2-1, is EADIYQTPRYLVIGTGKKITLECSQTMGHDKMYWYQQDPGMELHLIHYSYGVNSTEKGDLSSESTVSRIRTEHFPLTLESARPSHTSQYLCASSEYERGAYNEQFFGPGTRLTVL.

This clonotype was found many times. CDR3 in amino acids: CASQELTGHTDTQYF. In nucleotides, the CDR3 is TGTGCCAGCCAGGAACTGACTGGCCACACAGATACGCAGTATTTT. V and J are TRBV19 and TRBJ2-3; D uncertain. The CDR3 contains 15 residues. Germline values: CDR1 LNHDA, CDR2 SQIVND (reference sequence). V lost 9 bases and J lost 2, with 18 bases in between. Drawing the rest from reference TRBV19 and TRBJ2-3, the complete variable domain is DGGITQSPKYLFRKEGQNVTLSCEQNLNHDAMYWYRQDPGQGLRLIYYSQIVNDFQKGDIAEGYSVSREKKESFPLTVTSAQKNPTAFYLCASQELTGHTDTQYFGPGTRLTVL.

The chain links TRBV2 to TRBJ1-3, with TRBD1 matching over 7 bases. The V segment lost 6 bases and the J segment 4 bases; nucleotides outside the gene matches: 3. Germline V CDR1 and CDR2: SNHLY, FYNNEI. CDR3 length equals 13 residues. For the CDR3, the DNA is TGTGCCAGCAGATCACAGGGGGGAAACACCATATATTTT. This gives the protein CASRSQGGNTIYF. Supplemented by reference TRBV2 and TRBJ1-3, the full variable domain reads EPEVTQTPSHQVTQMGQEVILRCVPISNHLYFYWYRQILGQKVEFLVSFYNNEISEKSEIFDDQFSVERPDGSNFTLKIRSTKLEDSAMYFCASRSQGGNTIYFGEGSWLTVV.

J is TRBJ2-5 and V is TRBV10-3, with D hard to call. Germline assignment: CDR1 ENHRY and CDR2 SYGVKD. V shed 2 bases and J shed 7 bases, with 11 bases lying between them. CDR3 length equals 13 residues. This chain's CDR3 is CAISEEARGTQYF. CDR3 in DNA: TGTGCCATCAGTGAGGAAGCGAGAGGGACCCAGTACTTC.

This rearrangement joins TRBV12-3 or TRBV12-4 to TRBJ1-6, with D unresolved. The CDR3 has 14 residues. V was trimmed by 5 bases and J by 9 bases, leaving 14 bases between them. The CDR3 DNA reads TGTGCCAGCAGTCTCGGCTTGACTTGTTCACCCCTCCACTTT. Its protein is CASSLGLTCSPLHF.

The V call is TRBV9, the J call TRBJ2-3; D remains ambiguous. Germline values: CDR1 SGDLS, CDR2 YYNGEE. V was shortened by 0 bases and J by 5 bases, with 4 bases between the two germline ends. CDR3 length: 12 residues. DNA for the CDR3: TGTGCCAGCAGCGTAGTGGAAGATACGCAGTATTTT. The encoded protein is CASSVVEDTQYF. The full variable domain, with the rest looked up from reference TRBV9 and TRBJ2-3, is DSGVTQTPKHLITATGQRVTLRCSPRSGDLSVYWYQQSLDQGLQFLIQYYNGEERAKGNILERFSAQQFPDLHSELNLSSLELGDSALYFCASSVVEDTQYFGPGTRLTVL.

The rearrangement uses TRBV25-1 and TRBJ2-7, with TRBD2 identical over 14 bases. The J segment lost 5 bases and the V segment lost 5 bases, leaving 14 bases of the junction unmatched. CDR1 and CDR2 (germline): MGHDK, SYGVNS. This CDR3 contains 18 residues. CDR3 in amino acids: CASSFGRLAGGPGDEQYF. CDR3 sequence (DNA): TGTGCCAGCAGTTTTGGAAGACTAGCGGGAGGGCCCGGGGACGAGCAGTACTTC.

The chain combines TRBV7-3 with TRBJ2-1, with D unclear. The CDR3 sequence is 14 residues long. Germline lookup yields CDR1 SGHTA and CDR2 FQGTGA. Deletions cut 1 base from V and 6 bases from J, with 10 bases between. CDR3 DNA: TGTGCCAGCAGCTTAAGTCCAGGTGTCAATGAGCAGTTCTTC. Translated, it gives CASSLSPGVNEQFF. The full variable domain, its missing parts supplied by reference TRBV7-3 and TRBJ2-1, is GAGVSQTPSNKVTEKGKYVELRCDPISGHTALYWYRQSLGQGPEFLIYFQGTGAADDSGLPNDRFFAVRPEGSVSTLKIQRTERGDSAVYLCASSLSPGVNEQFFGPGTRLTVL.